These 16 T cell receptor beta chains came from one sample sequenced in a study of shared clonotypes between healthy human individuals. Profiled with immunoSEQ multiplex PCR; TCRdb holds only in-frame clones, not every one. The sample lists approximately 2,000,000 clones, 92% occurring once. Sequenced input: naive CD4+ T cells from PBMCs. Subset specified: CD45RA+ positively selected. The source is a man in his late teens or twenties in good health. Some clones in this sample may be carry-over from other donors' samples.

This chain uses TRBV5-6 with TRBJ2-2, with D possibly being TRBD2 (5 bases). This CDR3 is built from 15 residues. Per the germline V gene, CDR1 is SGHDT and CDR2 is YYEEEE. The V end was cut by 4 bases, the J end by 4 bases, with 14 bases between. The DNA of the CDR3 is TGTGCCAGCAGCCCGGAGGCAGCTTTCACCGGGGAGCTGTTTTTT. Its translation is CASSPEAAFTGELFF.

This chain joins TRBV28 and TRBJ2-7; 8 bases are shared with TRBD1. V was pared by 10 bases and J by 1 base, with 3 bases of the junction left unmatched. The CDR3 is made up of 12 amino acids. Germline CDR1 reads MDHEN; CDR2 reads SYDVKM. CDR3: CATGQGSYEQYF. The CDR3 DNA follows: TGTGCCACCGGACAGGGTTCCTACGAGCAGTACTTC.

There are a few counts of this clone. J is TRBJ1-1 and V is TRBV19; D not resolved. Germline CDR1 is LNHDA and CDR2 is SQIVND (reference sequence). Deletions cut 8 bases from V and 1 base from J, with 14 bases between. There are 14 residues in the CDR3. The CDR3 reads CASLERGRNTEAFF. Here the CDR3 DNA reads TGTGCCAGTCTCGAAAGAGGCAGGAACACTGAAGCTTTCTTT.

The CDR3 sequence is CASSSHSPGNTIYF. CDR3 bases: TGTGCCAGCAGCTCCCACAGCCCTGGAAACACCATATATTTT. The chain couples TRBV28 to TRBJ1-3; D is uncertain. The CDR3 runs to 14 residues. V lost 6 bases and J 2 bases, leaving 11 bases between the germline ends. Germline V lookup: CDR1 MDHEN, CDR2 SYDVKM.

The CDR3 region is CASSRTSGRAPDTQYF. CDR3 DNA sequence: TGTGCCAGCAGTCGGACTAGCGGGAGGGCCCCAGATACGCAGTATTTT. This chain links TRBV6-6 with TRBJ2-3; 15 nucleotides line up with TRBD2. V dropped 5 bases and J dropped 4; count of bases not matched to a gene: 4. CDR3 length: 16 amino acids. In germline, CDR1 is MNHNY, CDR2 SVGAGI (reference sequence).

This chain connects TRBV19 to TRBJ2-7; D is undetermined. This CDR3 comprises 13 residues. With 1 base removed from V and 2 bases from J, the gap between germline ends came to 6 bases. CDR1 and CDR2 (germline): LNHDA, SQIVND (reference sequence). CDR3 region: CASSIGQPYEQYF. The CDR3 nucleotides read TGTGCCAGTAGTATAGGCCAGCCCTACGAGCAGTACTTC.

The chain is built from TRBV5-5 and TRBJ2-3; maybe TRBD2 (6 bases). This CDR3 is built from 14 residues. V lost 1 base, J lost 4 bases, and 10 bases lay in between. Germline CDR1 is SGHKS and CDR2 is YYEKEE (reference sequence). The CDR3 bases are TGTGCCAGCAGCTTGTCTTCGGGGGCAGATACGCAGTATTTT. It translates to CASSLSSGADTQYF. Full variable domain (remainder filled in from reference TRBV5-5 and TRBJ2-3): DAGVTQSPTHLIKTRGQQVTLRCSPISGHKSVSWYQQVLGQGPQFIFQYYEKEERGRGNFPDRFSARQFPNYSSELNVNALLLGDSALYLCASSLSSGADTQYFGPGTRLTVL.

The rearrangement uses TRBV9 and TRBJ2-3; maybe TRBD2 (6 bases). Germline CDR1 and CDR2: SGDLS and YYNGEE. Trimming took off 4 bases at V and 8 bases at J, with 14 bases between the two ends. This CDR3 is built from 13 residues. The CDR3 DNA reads TGTGCCAGCAGCCTTCCCGGGGGTGGTACGCAGTATTTT. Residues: CASSLPGGGTQYF.

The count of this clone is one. Written as DNA, the CDR3 is TGTGCCAGCAGCTTAACTAGCGGTAGCACAGATACGCAGTATTTT. Its protein is CASSLTSGSTDTQYF. V usage is TRBV5-4 and J usage is TRBJ2-3; 8 bases agree with TRBD2. Germline lookup yields CDR1 SGHNT and CDR2 YYREEE (reference sequence). The CDR3 has 15 amino acids. The trim removed 2 bases at V and 0 bases at J, leaving 2 bases unmatched.

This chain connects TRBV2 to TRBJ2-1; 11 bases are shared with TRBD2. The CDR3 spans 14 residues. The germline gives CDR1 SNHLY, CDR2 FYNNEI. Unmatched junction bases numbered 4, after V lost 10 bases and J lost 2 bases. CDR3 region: CATPTSGTYNEQFF. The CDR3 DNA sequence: TGTGCCACGCCGACTAGCGGGACCTACAATGAGCAGTTCTTC. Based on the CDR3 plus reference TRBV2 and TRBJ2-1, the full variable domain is EPEVTQTPSHQVTQMGQEVILRCVPISNHLYFYWYRQILGQKVEFLVSFYNNEISEKSEIFDDQFSVERPDGSNFTLKIRSTKLEDSAMYFCATPTSGTYNEQFFGPGTRLTVL.

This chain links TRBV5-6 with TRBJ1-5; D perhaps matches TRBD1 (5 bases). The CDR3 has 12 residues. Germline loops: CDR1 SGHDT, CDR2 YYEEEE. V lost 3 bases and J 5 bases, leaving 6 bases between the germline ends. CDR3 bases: TGTGCCAGCAGCTCAGGGTATCAGCCCCAGCATTTT. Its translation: CASSSGYQPQHF.

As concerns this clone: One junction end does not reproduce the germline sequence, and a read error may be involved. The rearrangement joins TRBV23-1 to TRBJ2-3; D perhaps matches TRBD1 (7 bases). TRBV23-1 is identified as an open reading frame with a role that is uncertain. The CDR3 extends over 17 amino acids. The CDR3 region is CASSQTGDRYLTNTQYF. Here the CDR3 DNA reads TGCGCCAGCAGTCAGACGGGGGACAGATACCTCACAAATACGCAGTATTTT.

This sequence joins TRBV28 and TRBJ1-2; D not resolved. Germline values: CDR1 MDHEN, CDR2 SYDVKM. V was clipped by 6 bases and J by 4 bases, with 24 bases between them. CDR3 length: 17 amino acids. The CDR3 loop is CASSPSGQVGFFYGYTF. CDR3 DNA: TGTGCCAGCAGCCCATCCGGTCAGGTGGGGTTTTTCTATGGCTACACCTTC.

CDR3 in amino acids: CASSYALGGARDEQYF. DNA of the CDR3: TGTGCCAGCAGTTACGCACTCGGGGGGGCACGGGACGAGCAGTACTTC. The J gene is TRBJ2-7, the V gene TRBV6-6, with 8 bases fitting TRBD2. V shed 2 bases and J 5 bases; nucleotides not matched to a gene: 11. CDR1 MNHNY and CDR2 SVGAGI come from the germline V gene (reference sequence). This CDR3 has 16 amino acids.

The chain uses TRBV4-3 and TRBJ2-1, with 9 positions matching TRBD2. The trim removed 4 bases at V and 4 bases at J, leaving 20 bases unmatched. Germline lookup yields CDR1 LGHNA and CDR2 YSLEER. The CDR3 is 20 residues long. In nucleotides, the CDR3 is TGCGCCAGCAGCCCGGGGGGAGGGGGGCCGGAGACTAGCGGTTACAATGAGCAGTTCTTC. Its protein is CASSPGGGGPETSGYNEQFF.

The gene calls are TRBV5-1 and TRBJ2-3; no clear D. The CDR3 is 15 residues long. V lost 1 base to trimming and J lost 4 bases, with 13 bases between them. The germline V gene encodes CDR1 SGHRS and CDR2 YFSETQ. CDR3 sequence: CASSLTVLGPDTQYF. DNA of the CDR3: TGCGCCAGCAGCTTGACGGTCCTAGGGCCAGATACGCAGTATTTT.